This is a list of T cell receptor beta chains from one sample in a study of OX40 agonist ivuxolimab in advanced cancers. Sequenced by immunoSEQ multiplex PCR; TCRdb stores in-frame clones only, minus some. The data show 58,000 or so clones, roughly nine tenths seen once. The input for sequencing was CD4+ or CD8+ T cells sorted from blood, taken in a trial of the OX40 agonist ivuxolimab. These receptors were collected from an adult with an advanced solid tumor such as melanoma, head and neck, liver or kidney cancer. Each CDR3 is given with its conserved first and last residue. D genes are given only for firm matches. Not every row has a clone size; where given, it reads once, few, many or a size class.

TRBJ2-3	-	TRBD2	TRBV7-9	TGTGCCAGCAGCTCCGAAGAGAGCGGGAGGGCCGGGAGTACGCAGTATTTT	CASSSEESGRAGSTQYF
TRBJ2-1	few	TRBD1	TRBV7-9	TGTGCCAGCAGCTCGACAGGGGTGGTGACCGATGAGCAGTTCTTC	CASSSTGVVTDEQFF
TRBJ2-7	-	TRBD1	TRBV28	TGTGCCAGCAGAGCGGGACAGGGGGTGATCTACGAGCAGTACTTC	CASRAGQGVIYEQYF
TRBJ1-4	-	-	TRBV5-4	TGTGCCAGCAGCTTGGCTGGGGGAGGGGTTGAAAAACTGTTTTTT	CASSLAGGGVEKLFF
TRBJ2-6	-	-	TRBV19	TGTGCCAGTAGTATAGAAGGGGCTGGGGCCAACGTCCTGACTTTC	CASSIEGAGANVLTF
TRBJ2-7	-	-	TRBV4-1	TGCGCCAGCAGCCAAGACGCCGGGGACGCCTACGAGCAGTACTTC	CASSQDAGDAYEQYF
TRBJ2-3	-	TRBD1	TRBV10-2	TGCGCCACCCGAGGGGGCTTAGGCACAGATACGCAGTATTTT	CATRGGLGTDTQYF
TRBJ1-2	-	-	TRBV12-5	TGTGCTAGTGGTTTGGGGACAGCTCGAGCCAACTATGGCTACACCTTC	CASGLGTARANYGYTF
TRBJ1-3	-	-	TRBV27	TGTGCCAGCAGTTTAGCGGCCAGCTCTGGAAACACCATATATTTT	CASSLAASSGNTIYF
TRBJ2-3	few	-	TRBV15	TGTGCCACCACGAGCACAGATACGCAGTATTTT	CATTSTDTQYF
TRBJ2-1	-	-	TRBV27	TGTGCCAGCAGTTTATCGGGGAGGAATGAGCAGTTCTTC	CASSLSGRNEQFF
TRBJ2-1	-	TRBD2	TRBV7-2	TGTGCCAGCAGCCTGACTAGCGGGGTTATAAATGAGCAGTTCTTC	CASSLTSGVINEQFF
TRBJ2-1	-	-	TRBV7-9	TGTGCCAGCACCGCCCCGGCTTACGGAGGGGGTGAGCAGTTCTTC	CASTAPAYGGGEQFF
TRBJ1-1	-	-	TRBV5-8	TGTGCCAGCAGCTTGGGGTCGGTTGAAGCTTTCTTT	CASSLGSVEAFF
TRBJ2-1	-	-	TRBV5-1	TGCGCCAGCAGCTTGGCCGGGGACAATGAGCAGTTCTTC	CASSLAGDNEQFF
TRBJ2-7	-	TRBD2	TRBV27	TGTGCCAGCTCCCCGGGACTAGCGCTCTACGAGCAGTACTTC	CASSPGLALYEQYF
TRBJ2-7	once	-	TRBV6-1	TGTGCCAGCAGTGAATGGGGGGGACAGTATGACGAGCAGTACTTC	CASSEWGGQYDEQYF
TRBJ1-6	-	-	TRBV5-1	TGCGCCAGCAGCTTGGCAGGGATCCCACCCCTCCACTTT	CASSLAGIPPLHF
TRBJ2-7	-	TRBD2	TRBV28	TGTGCCAGCAGTTCCCCTCCCCAAAGCGGGAGGGCCCGGATGTCCTACGAGCAGTACTTC	CASSSPPQSGRARMSYEQYF
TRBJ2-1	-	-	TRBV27	TGTGCCAGCAGTTTTTACAATGAGCAGTTCTTC	CASSFYNEQFF
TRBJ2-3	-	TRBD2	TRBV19	TGTGCCAGTAGTGGACCGGGACTAGCGGGGCTCACAGATACGCAGTATTTT	CASSGPGLAGLTDTQYF
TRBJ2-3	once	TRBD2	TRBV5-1	TGCGCCAGCAGCCCCCTGGGACTAACCTTGGCAGATACGCAGTATTTT	CASSPLGLTLADTQYF
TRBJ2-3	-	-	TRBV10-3	TGTGCCATCATCGCGGAAAACACAGATACGCAGTATTTT	CAIIAENTDTQYF